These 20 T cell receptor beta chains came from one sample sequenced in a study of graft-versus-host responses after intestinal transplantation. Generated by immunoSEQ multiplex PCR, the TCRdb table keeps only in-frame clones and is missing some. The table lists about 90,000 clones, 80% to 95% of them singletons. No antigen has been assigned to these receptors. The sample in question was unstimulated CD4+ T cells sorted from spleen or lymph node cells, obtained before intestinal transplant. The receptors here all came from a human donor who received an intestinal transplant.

The CDR3 sequence is CASSYGQIYGYTF. As DNA, the CDR3 is TGTGCCAGCAGCTATGGACAGATCTATGGCTACACCTTC. This sequence joins TRBV5-8 and TRBJ1-2; the D gene is possibly TRBD1 (6 bases). Germline lookup yields CDR1 SGHTS and CDR2 YDEGEE. The CDR3 is made up of 13 amino acids. Trimming removed 3 bases from V and 4 bases from J, with 10 bases in between.

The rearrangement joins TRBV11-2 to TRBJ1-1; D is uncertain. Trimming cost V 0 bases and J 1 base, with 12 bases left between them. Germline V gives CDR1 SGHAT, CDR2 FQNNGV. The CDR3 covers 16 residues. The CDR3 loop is CASSLDTRFPNTEAFF. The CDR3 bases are TGTGCCAGCAGCTTAGATACTAGGTTCCCGAACACTGAAGCTTTCTTT.

The CDR3 protein is CASSFLGTGPGNTIYF. As DNA, the CDR3 is TGTGCCAGCAGTTTCCTTGGGACAGGGCCTGGAAACACCATATATTTT. J is TRBJ1-3 and V is TRBV6-5, with 9 bases matching TRBD1. V shed 4 bases and J 2 bases; nucleotides not matched to a gene: 6. Germline V CDR1 and CDR2: MNHEY, SVGAGI. The CDR3 length is 16 residues.

The CDR3 DNA reads TGTGCCAGCAGTCCCGGACTAGCGGGACTCACAGATACGCAGTATTTT. It translates to CASSPGLAGLTDTQYF. The rearrangement joins TRBV27 to TRBJ2-3, with 12 bases that match TRBD2. CDR1 and CDR2 from the germline V gene are MNHEY and SMNVEV (reference sequence). The CDR3 has 16 residues. The V and J ends lost 5 bases and 2 bases, in that order; junction bases with no gene match: 5.

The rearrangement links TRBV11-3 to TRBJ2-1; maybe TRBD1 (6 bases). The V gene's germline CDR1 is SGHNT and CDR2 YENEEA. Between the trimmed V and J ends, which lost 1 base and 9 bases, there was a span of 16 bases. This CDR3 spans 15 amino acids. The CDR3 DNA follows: TGTGCCAGCAGCTTAGGGACAGACCCTACAAGTGAGCAGTTCTTC. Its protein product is CASSLGTDPTSEQFF.

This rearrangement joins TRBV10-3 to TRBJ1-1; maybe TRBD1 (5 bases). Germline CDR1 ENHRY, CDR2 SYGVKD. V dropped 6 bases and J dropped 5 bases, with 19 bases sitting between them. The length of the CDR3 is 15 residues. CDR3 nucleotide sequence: TGTGCCATCAGCGTCGGGCAGGGTGGTTGGACTGAAGCTTTCTTT. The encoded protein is CAISVGQGGWTEAFF.

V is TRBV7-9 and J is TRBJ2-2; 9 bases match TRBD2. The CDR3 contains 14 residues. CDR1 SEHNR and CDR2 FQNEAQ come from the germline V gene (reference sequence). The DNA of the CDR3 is TGTGGCTCGGGTAGCGGGAGCGACACCGGGGAGCTGTTTTTT. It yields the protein CGSGSGSDTGELFF.

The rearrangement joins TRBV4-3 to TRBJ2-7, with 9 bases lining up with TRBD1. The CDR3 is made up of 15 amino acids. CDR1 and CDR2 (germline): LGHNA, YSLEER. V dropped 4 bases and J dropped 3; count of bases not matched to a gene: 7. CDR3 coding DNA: TGCGCCAGCAGCCTATGGGACAGGGTCGACTACGAGCAGTACTTC. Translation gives CASSLWDRVDYEQYF.

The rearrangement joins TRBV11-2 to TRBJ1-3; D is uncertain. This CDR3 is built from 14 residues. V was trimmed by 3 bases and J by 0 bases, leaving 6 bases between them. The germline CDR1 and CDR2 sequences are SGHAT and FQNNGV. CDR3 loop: CASSFLNSGNTIYF. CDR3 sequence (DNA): TGTGCCAGCAGCTTCCTGAACTCTGGAAACACCATATATTTT.

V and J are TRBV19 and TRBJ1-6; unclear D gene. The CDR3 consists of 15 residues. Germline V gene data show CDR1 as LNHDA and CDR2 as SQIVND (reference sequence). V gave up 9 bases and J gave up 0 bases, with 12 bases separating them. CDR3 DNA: TGTGCCAGCACCTCAGAAGTCTCCTATAATTCACCCCTCCACTTT. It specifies CASTSEVSYNSPLHF.

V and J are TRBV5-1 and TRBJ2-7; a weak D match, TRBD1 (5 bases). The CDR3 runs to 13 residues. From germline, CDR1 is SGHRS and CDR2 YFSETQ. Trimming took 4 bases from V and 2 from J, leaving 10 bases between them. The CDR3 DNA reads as TGCGCCAGCAGCAGTGACAGCACCTACGAGCAGTACTTC. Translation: CASSSDSTYEQYF. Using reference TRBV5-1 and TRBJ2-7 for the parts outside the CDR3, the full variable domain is KAGVTQTPRYLIKTRGQQVTLSCSPISGHRSVSWYQQTPGQGLQFLFEYFSETQRNKGNFPGRFSGRQFSNSRSEMNVSTLELGDSALYLCASSSDSTYEQYFGPGTRLTVT.

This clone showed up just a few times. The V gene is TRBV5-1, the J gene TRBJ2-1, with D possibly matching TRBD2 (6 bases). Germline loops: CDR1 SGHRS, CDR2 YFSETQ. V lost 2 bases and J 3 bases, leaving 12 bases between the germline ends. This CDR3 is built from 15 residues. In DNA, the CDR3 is TGCGCCAGCAGCTTTAGCGGAGCCGACTACAATGAGCAGTTCTTC. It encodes CASSFSGADYNEQFF.

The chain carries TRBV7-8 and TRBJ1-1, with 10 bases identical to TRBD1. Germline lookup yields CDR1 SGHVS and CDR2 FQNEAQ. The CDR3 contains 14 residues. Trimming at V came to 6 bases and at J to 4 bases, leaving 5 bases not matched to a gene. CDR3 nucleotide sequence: TGTGCCAGCAGACAGACAGGGGGCGTCACTGAAGCTTTCTTT. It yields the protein CASRQTGGVTEAFF.

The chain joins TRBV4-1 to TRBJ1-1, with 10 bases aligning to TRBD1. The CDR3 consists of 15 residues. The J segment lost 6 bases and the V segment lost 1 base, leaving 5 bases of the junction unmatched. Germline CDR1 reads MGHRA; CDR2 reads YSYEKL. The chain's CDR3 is CASSQGWTGGSEAFF. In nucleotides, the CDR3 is TGCGCCAGCAGCCAAGGTTGGACAGGGGGTTCTGAAGCTTTCTTT.

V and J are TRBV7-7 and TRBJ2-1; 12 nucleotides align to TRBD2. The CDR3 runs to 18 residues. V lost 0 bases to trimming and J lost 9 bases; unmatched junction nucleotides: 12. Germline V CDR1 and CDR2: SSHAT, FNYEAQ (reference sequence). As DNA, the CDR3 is TGTGCCAGCAGCTTAGCGTCACTAGCGGGAGGCGGGGGGGGTGAGCAGTTCTTC. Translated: CASSLASLAGGGGGEQFF.

The DNA of the CDR3 is TGCAGCGTCGCCTATTCTCCGGGACTAGCCATCTACGAGCAGTACTTC. This sequence encodes CSVAYSPGLAIYEQYF. The chain uses TRBV29-1 and TRBJ2-7, with 9 bases matching TRBD2. Germline CDR1 and CDR2: SQVTM and ANQGSEA. The V and J ends lost 6 bases and 3 bases, in that order; junction bases with no gene match: 15. This CDR3 region has 16 residues.

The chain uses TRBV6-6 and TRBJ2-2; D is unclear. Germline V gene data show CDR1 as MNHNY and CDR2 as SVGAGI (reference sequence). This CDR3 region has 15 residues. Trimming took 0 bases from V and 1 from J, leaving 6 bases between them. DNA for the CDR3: TGTGCCAGCAGTTACTCGAGAGGGAACACCGGGGAGCTGTTTTTT. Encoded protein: CASSYSRGNTGELFF.

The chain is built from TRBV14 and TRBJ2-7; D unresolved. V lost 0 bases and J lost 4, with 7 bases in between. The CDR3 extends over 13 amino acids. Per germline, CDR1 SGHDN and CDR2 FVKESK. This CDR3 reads CASSQDRLYEQYF. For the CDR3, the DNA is TGTGCCAGCAGCCAAGATCGTTTATACGAGCAGTACTTC.

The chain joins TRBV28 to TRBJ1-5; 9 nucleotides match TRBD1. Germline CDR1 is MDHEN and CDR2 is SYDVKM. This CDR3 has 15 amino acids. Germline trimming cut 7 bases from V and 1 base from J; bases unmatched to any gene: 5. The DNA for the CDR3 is TGTGCCAGCACCACAGGGGGCGCGAGCAATCAGCCCCAGCATTTT. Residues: CASTTGGASNQPQHF.

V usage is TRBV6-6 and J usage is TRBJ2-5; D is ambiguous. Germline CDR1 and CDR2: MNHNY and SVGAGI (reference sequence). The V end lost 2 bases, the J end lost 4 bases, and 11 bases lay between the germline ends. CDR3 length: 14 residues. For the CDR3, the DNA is TGTGCCAGCAGTTACGGTAGCAAGGGAGAGACCCAGTACTTC. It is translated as CASSYGSKGETQYF.